The subject of this entry is one TCR beta chain. The data originate from a study of T cell responses to AZD1222 COVID-19 vaccine. Here immunoSEQ multiplex PCR was the method, and the copy in TCRdb shows in-frame clones only, minus some. Among about 75,000 clones listed, around 87% were seen once. This CDR3 has 13 residues. Per germline, CDR1 SQVTM and CDR2 ANQGSEA. Trimming pared 5 bases from V and 0 bases from J, leaving 11 bases between. The material was peripheral blood, obtained 28 days after the second AZD1222 dose. The chain combines TRBV29-1 with TRBJ2-7; no reliable D call. The TCR comes from an adult who received the AZD1222 COVID-19 vaccine. Here the CDR3 reads CSVWGQSSYEQYF. CDR3 DNA sequence: TGCAGCGTTTGGGGTCAGAGCTCCTACGAGCAGTACTTC.